A selection of T cell receptor beta chains follows, all from one sample in a study of T cell repertoires in cytomegalovirus infection. Via MiXCR, TCRdb re-called the reads, giving one row per CDR3 protein. The table has some 700,000 distinct CDR3 sequences, roughly a third seen once; the top ten hold 2.5% to 3%. Input material: PBMCs. Source of these receptors: a human donor in good health (CMV status not recorded). Some clones in this sample may be carry-over from other donors' samples. The CDR3 runs from the conserved cysteine through the conserved F or W. Each record gives: D gene, V gene, clone size, J gene, CDR3 DNA, CDR3 protein. D genes are given only for firm matches. Where a row states a size, it is once, few, many or the class of an expanded clone; other rows omit it.

NA	TRBV2	NA	TRBJ1-1	TGTGCCAGCAGTGATTTTACAGGGTTCGACACTGAAGCTTTCTTT	CASSDFTGFDTEAFF
NA	TRBV19	few	TRBJ2-2	TGTGCCAGTAGCCCCGTAGGGAACACCGGGGAGCTGTTTTTT	CASSPVGNTGELFF
NA	TRBV4-1	NA	TRBJ2-1	TGCGCCAGCAGCCAAGATCCAGGCCGCAATGAGCAGTTCTTC	CASSQDPGRNEQFF
TRBD2	TRBV24-1	few	TRBJ2-1	TGTGCCACCAGTGACAATCCGGGACTAGCGGGGTACAATGAGCAGTTCTTC	CATSDNPGLAGYNEQFF
TRBD1	TRBV5-5	NA	TRBJ1-2	TGTGCCAGCAGCTTGGGGTCGAGACAGGGTAACTATGGCTACACCTTC	CASSLGSRQGNYGYTF
NA	TRBV7-2	few	TRBJ1-2	TGTGCCAGCAGCAAAGGGACGGCTAACTATGGCTACACCTTC	CASSKGTANYGYTF
NA	TRBV7-4	NA	TRBJ1-2	TGTGCCAGCAGCTTTACCAGCTCTAACTATGGCTACACCTTC	CASSFTSSNYGYTF
NA	TRBV20-1	NA	TRBJ1-6	TGCAGTGCTAGGGACAGCATGCGGAAAAGCTCACCCCTCCACTTT	CSARDSMRKSSPLHF
NA	TRBV28	NA	TRBJ2-5	TGTGCCAGCAGCGCTATGGGGACAGGATTTGCGGATCAGAGCGGGGAGGAGACCCAGTACTTC	CASSAMGTGFADQSGEETQYF
NA	TRBV19	NA	TRBJ1-1	TGTGCCAGTAGTATATCCGGTGAAACTGAAGCTTTCTTT	CASSISGETEAFF
TRBD1	TRBV28	few	TRBJ2-7	TGTGCCAGCAGTTCCCACAGGGGAGCCTACGAGCAGTACTTC	CASSSHRGAYEQYF
TRBD1	TRBV5-4	few	TRBJ2-1	TGTGCCAGCAGCGGGACAGATTACAATGAGCAGTTCTTC	CASSGTDYNEQFF
NA	TRBV7-2	few	TRBJ1-5	TGTGCCAGCAGCTTTAACCAGGGACTTGGTCAGCCCCAGCATTTT	CASSFNQGLGQPQHF
TRBD2	TRBV6-5	NA	TRBJ2-1	TGTGCCACCTGGACTAGCGGGATGCCCACCGATGAGCAGTTCTTC	CATWTSGMPTDEQFF